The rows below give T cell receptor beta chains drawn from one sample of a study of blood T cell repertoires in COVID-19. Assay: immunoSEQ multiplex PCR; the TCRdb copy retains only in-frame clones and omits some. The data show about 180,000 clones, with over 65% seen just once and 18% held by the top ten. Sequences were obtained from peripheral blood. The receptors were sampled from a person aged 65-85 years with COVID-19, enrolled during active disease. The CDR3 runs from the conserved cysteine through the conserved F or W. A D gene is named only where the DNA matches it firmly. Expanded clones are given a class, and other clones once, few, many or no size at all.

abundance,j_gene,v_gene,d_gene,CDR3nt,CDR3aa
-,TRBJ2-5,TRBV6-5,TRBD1,TGTGCCAGCAACGACCAGGGACAGGGCGGGGAGACCCAGTACTTC,CASNDQGQGGETQYF
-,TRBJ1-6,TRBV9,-,TGTGCCAGCAGCGTAGAAAGGGGGAAGAATAATTCACCCCTCCACTTT,CASSVERGKNNSPLHF
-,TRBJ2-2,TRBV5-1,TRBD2,TGCGCCAGCAGCTCGGAAAAACTACTAGCGGGACCTTACACCGGGGAGCTGTTTTTT,CASSSEKLLAGPYTGELFF
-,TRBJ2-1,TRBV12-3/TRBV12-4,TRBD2,TGTGCCAGCCTTAGCGGGGTCCGAGATGAGCAGTTCTTC,CASLSGVRDEQFF
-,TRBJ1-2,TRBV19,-,TGTGCCAGTAGTATAACCTTGAACGCTAGGGGCTACACCTTC,CASSITLNARGYTF
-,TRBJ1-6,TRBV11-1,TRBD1,TGTGCCAGCAGCCAAAGGACAGGATTAGGAAATTCACCCCTCCACTTT,CASSQRTGLGNSPLHF
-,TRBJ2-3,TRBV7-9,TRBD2,TGTGCCAGCAGCCCCTCCATGGGGGGGGTCTTCGCAGATACGCAGTATTTT,CASSPSMGGVFADTQYF
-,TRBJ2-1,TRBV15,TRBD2,TGTGCCACCAGCAGAGAAGTTCCCTCTTTACTAGCGTCACCGGTCGATGAGCAGTTCTTC,CATSREVPSLLASPVDEQFF
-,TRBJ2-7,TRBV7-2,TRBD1,TGTGCCAGCAGCTTAAAAACCATGGGGACAGTACACGAGCAGTACTTC,CASSLKTMGTVHEQYF
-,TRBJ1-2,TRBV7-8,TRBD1,TGTGCCAGCAGCGGACCGGGACAGGAAAAAAGCGGCTATGGCTACACCTTC,CASSGPGQEKSGYGYTF
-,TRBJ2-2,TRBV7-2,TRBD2,TGTGCCAGCAGCTTACGAGCGGGGGGCCGGAACACCGGGGAGCTGTTTTTT,CASSLRAGGRNTGELFF
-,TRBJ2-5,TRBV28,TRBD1,TGTGCCAGCAGTTTCACAGGGGGGAGGGAGACCCAGTACTTC,CASSFTGGRETQYF
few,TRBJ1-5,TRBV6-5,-,TGTGCCAGCAGTTACTACCCACCTACGGAGCCCCAGCATTTT,CASSYYPPTEPQHF
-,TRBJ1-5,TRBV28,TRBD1,TGTGCCAGCAGGGGACAGGGTGTCGGCAGCAATCAGCCCCAGCATTTT,CASRGQGVGSNQPQHF
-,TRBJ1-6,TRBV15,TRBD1,TGTGCCACCAGCAGAAAAGACAGGGGCGCATCACCCCTCCACTTT,CATSRKDRGASPLHF
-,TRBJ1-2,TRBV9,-,TGTGCCAGCAGCGTTAGAGGGTCGGGAGGAGGCTACACCTTC,CASSVRGSGGGYTF
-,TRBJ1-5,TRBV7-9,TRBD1,TGTGCCAGCAGTTACGGGACAGGGTTAAATCAGCCCCAGCATTTT,CASSYGTGLNQPQHF
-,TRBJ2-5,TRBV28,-,TGTGCCAGCAGTTTAAGTAGGGGCCGAGAGACCCAGTACTTC,CASSLSRGRETQYF
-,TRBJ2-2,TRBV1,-,TGCACCAGCCACGGCATGAGGACAGGGTTAAAAAGGGACACCGGGGAGCTGTTTTTT,CTSHGMRTGLKRDTGELFF
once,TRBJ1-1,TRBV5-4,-,TGTGCCAGCAGCTTCCAGGGTCTCGGGCCTGAAGCTTTCTTT,CASSFQGLGPEAFF
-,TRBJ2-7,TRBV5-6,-,TGTGCCAGCAGCTTGGTCGACAGCTACGAGCAGTACTTC,CASSLVDSYEQYF
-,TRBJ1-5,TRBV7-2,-,TGTGCCAGCAGCCCCCATCGCAATCAGCCCCAGCATTTT,CASSPHRNQPQHF
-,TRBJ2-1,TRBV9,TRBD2,TGTGCCAGCAGCGCGGGAGGCGGGAGGGCCTACAATGAGCAGTTCTTC,CASSAGGGRAYNEQFF
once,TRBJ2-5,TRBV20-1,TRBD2,TGCAGTGCTAGTCTCGCGGGGGTACAAGAGACCCAGTACTTC,CSASLAGVQETQYF
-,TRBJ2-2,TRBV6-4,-,TGTGCCAGCAGCCATAGCGGCACCGGGGAGCTGTTTTTT,CASSHSGTGELFF
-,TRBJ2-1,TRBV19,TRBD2,TGTGCCACCGTTAGCGGGGAACTCTACAATGAGCAGTTCTTC,CATVSGELYNEQFF
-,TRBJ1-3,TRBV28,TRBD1,TGTGCCAGCAGTTTCGACAGGGTGCGAAACACCATATATTTT,CASSFDRVRNTIYF
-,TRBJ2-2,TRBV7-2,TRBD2,TGTGCCAGCAGCTTACGCGGGAGAGGTACCGGGGAGCTGTTTTTT,CASSLRGRGTGELFF
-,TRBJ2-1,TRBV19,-,TGTGCCAGTAGTATTCCAGGGATTTCAGCCAATGAGCAGTTCTTC,CASSIPGISANEQFF
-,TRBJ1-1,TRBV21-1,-,TGTGCCAGCAGCAATCTTAATAAGCGAATGAACACTGAAGCTTTCTTT,CASSNLNKRMNTEAFF
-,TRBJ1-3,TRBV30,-,TGTGCCTGGAATCGTCAGGGCACAGGCTCTGGAAACACCATATATTTT,CAWNRQGTGSGNTIYF
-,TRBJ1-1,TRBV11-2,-,TGTGCCAGCAGCTTAGAGAGTGGGAGGTTGGAAGCTTTCTTT,CASSLESGRLEAFF
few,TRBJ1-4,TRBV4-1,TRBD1,TGCGCCAGCAGCCAACAACCGGGACAGGGGAATGAAAAACTGTTTTTT,CASSQQPGQGNEKLFF
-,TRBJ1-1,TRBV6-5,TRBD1,TGTGCCAGCAGGGGACAGGGAGGTGTTGCTTTCTTT,CASRGQGGVAFF
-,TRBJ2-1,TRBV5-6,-,TGTGCCAGCAGCTCAGTTCTCGAGCAGTTCTTC,CASSSVLEQFF
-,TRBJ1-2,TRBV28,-,TGTGCCAGCAGGTTGGGGGCGTTTCACTATGGCTACACCTTC,CASRLGAFHYGYTF
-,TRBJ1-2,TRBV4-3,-,TGCGCCAGCAGCCCCCTGCGTTACTATGGCTACACCTTC,CASSPLRYYGYTF
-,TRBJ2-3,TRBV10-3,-,TGTGCCACTCGGACTTCGGCGAGCACAGATACGCAGTATTTT,CATRTSASTDTQYF
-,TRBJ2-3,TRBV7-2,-,TGTGCCAGCAGCTTTTGGGGCCCCGGAGCAGATACGCAGTATTTT,CASSFWGPGADTQYF
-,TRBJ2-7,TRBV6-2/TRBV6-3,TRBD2,TGTGCCAGCAGTTACCCACAGACTAGCGGGTCCTACGAGCAGTACTTC,CASSYPQTSGSYEQYF
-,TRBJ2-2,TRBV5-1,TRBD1,TGCGCCAGCAGCGCCCGACAGGGGGGCAACACCGGGGAGCTGTTTTTT,CASSARQGGNTGELFF
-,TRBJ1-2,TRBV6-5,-,TGTGCCAGCAAGGTGTGGAGGAATTGGTATGGCTACACCTTC,CASKVWRNWYGYTF
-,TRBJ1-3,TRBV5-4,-,TGTGCCAGCAGCTCCCCACGGGGGAACACCATATATTTT,CASSSPRGNTIYF
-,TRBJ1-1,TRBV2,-,TGTGCCAGCAGTGGCCTGCTCGGTTCTGAAGCTTTCTTT,CASSGLLGSEAFF
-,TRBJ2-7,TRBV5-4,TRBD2,TGTGCCAGCAGCTCTGGACTAGCGGGAGCTGGTGAGCAGTACTTC,CASSSGLAGAGEQYF
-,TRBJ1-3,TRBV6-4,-,TGTGCCAGCAGCCGATTCCCCTTGGAAGCGGGATCTGGAAACACCATATATTTT,CASSRFPLEAGSGNTIYF
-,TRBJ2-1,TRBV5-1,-,TGCGCCAGCAGCTTGGCTAGTCGCCGGGATGAGCAGTTCTTC,CASSLASRRDEQFF
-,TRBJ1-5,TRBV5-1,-,TGCGCCAGCAGCTTGGGCCTAGACAGCGATCAGCCCCAGCATTTT,CASSLGLDSDQPQHF
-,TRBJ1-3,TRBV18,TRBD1,TGTGCCAGCTCACTTGACAGGGGGCAGGACACCATATATTTT,CASSLDRGQDTIYF
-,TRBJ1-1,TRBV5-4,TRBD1,TGTGCCAGCAGCTTGGGGGGGACAGTAACGAACACTGAAGCTTTCTTT,CASSLGGTVTNTEAFF